This TCR beta chain was captured in a study of OX40 agonist ivuxolimab in advanced cancers. Comments on this clone: Its antigen is as yet unknown.

TCRdb's copy holds only in-frame clones and misses some; the assay was immunoSEQ multiplex PCR. In the table there are tens of thousands of clones, approximately 86% of which are singletons. The V gene lost 2 bases and the J gene lost 0 bases, with 5 bases spanning the gap. The CDR3 sequence is 14 residues long. Per the germline V gene, CDR1 is MDHEN and CDR2 is SYDVKM. General study points: Expanded clones belonging to CD8+ T cells outnumbered, on average, those of CD4+. Expanded peripheral T cells had an undetermined antigen specificity.

The TCR originated in an adult with an advanced solid tumor such as melanoma, head and neck, liver or kidney cancer. Sequencing used CD4+ or CD8+ T cells sorted from blood, obtained in a trial of the OX40 agonist ivuxolimab. This chain links TRBV28 with TRBJ1-3; the D is unclear. CDR3 protein: CASSLQVSGNTIYF. Written as DNA, the CDR3 is TGTGCCAGCAGTTTACAGGTCTCTGGAAACACCATATATTTT.